Following are 28 T cell receptor beta chains from one sample sequenced in a study of T-cell memory formation after mild COVID-19 (dated by TCRdb to about 2021). The library was prepared using 5' RACE. Instrument used: Illumina NovaSeq 6000. Through fastp at Q25 and MiXCR, TCRdb rebuilt clones from the public reads, retaining in-frame beta chains. Rows are unified per CDR3 protein, each entry keeping the most common DNA and genes. The sample records around 300,000 distinct CDR3 sequences, 12% to 15% of which are singletons. The ten largest make up 22% of the sample. The specimen sequenced was PBMCs or a T cell subset sorted from them (not recorded which). The origin of the receptors is a man aged 18 to 30 who had mild COVID-19 (a few samples of this study predate the infection). The sample titles of this study are shuffled in the database, so cell type and time point are left out; the donor was told from shared clones.

This clonotype was picked up a small number of times. The chain carries TRBV28 and TRBJ1-5; weak D call: TRBD1 (6 bases). Germline-derived CDR1 and CDR2 are MDHEN and SYDVKM. The CDR3 loop spans 15 amino acids. V gave up 7 bases and J gave up 0 bases, with 13 bases separating them. CDR3 residues: CASTGGGHSNQPQHF. The CDR3 DNA is TGTGCCAGCACCGGGGGGGGGCATAGCAATCAGCCCCAGCATTTT.

This clonotype was seen ten or more times. The rearrangement uses TRBV14 and TRBJ2-1; 8 bases agree with TRBD2. This CDR3 region has 14 residues. Germline-derived CDR1 and CDR2 are SGHDN and FVKESK. Trimming took 4 bases from V and 8 from J; bases not matched to a gene: 7. DNA of the CDR3: TGTGCCAGCAGCCCGCAGCGGGGGATCGATGAGCAGTTCTTC. This gives the protein CASSPQRGIDEQFF.

The gene calls are TRBV29-1 and TRBJ1-1; D gene ambiguous. The V gene's germline CDR1 is SQVTM and CDR2 ANQGSEA. The CDR3 loop spans 13 amino acids. Trimming pared 2 bases from V and 1 base from J, leaving 8 bases between. The CDR3 DNA follows: TGCAGCGTTGAAAGGACGGAGAACACTGAAGCTTTCTTT. Translated, it gives CSVERTENTEAFF.

This clonotype has just a few counts. V and J are TRBV11-2 and TRBJ2-1; TRBD2 agrees at 11 bases. CDR1 and CDR2 (germline): SGHAT, FQNNGV. CDR3 size: 18 residues. J was trimmed by 5 bases and V by 4 bases; bases with no gene match: 13. The CDR3 loop is CASSSNPLTSGENNEQFF. For the CDR3, the DNA is TGTGCCAGCAGCTCGAACCCACTGACTAGCGGGGAAAACAATGAGCAGTTCTTC.

The V and J genes are TRBV19 and TRBJ1-1; possible D gene TRBD1, 5 bases. The ends were cut back, 0 bases at V and 4 bases at J, with 12 bases in the middle. CDR1 and CDR2 (germline): LNHDA, SQIVND (reference sequence). The CDR3 spans 15 residues. Written as DNA, the CDR3 is TGTGCCAGTAGTATAGATGGGGGTTCCGGCACTGAAGCTTTCTTT. Translated: CASSIDGGSGTEAFF.

The rearrangement links TRBV7-9 to TRBJ1-1; weak D call: TRBD1 (6 bases). V lost 5 bases and J lost 8, with 12 bases in between. This CDR3 is built from 12 residues. CDR1 is SEHNR and CDR2 is FQNEAQ in the germline V gene (reference sequence). In nucleotides, the CDR3 is TGTGCCAGCAGCGAGAGGGGGGCGGAAGCTTTCTTT. Translated, it gives CASSERGAEAFF.

This clonotype was detected only a few times. V gene TRBV7-6 combines with J gene TRBJ2-3; 7 positions agree with TRBD2. The CDR3 has 16 amino acids. The V gene's germline CDR1 is SGHVS and CDR2 FNYEAQ. The V and J ends lost 1 base and 0 bases, in that order; junction bases with no gene match: 4. CDR3 bases: TGTGCCAGCAGCTTAGTGTACGGGGGGAGCACAGATACGCAGTATTTT. It specifies CASSLVYGGSTDTQYF.

The CDR3 DNA is TGCAGCGCTACCGGACAGGGAGCCTACGAGCAGTACGTC. Translation gives CSATGQGAYEQYV. V usage is TRBV29-1 and J usage is TRBJ2-7, with TRBD1 matching 8 bases. Losses at the gene ends were 7 bases for V and 2 bases for J; bases not matched to a gene: 7. The CDR3 runs 13 residues. Germline CDR1 reads SQVTM; CDR2 reads ANQGSEA.

V and J are TRBV10-3 and TRBJ2-2; 12 positions match TRBD2. The CDR3 sequence is 16 residues long. Germline V CDR1 and CDR2: ENHRY, SYGVKD. The V gene end was trimmed by 4 bases and the J gene end by 4 bases; junction bases not matched to a gene: 4. This chain's CDR3 is CAISAGLAGPTGELFF. CDR3 nucleotides: TGTGCCATCAGTGCCGGACTAGCGGGGCCCACCGGGGAGCTGTTTTTT.

This clonotype has only a few counts. The chain links TRBV4-2 to TRBJ2-3; possibly TRBD1 for D (6 bases). Trimming took off 4 bases at V and 1 base at J, with 12 bases between the two ends. Germline V gives CDR1 LGHNA, CDR2 YNFKEQ. This CDR3 has 15 residues. The CDR3 bases are TGTGCCAGCAGCCCTGAAGGGGGAGGCACAGATACGCAGTATTTT. Protein product: CASSPEGGGTDTQYF.

This clonotype was observed a few times. CDR3 region: CASSVRTADTQYF. The CDR3 nucleotides read TGTGCCAGCAGCGTCAGGACAGCAGATACGCAGTATTTT. The chain carries TRBV11-2 and TRBJ2-3; a weak D match, TRBD1 (6 bases). Trimming removed 5 bases at V and 4 bases at J, with 10 bases between. In germline, CDR1 is SGHAT, CDR2 FQNNGV. The CDR3 is 13 residues long. Filled out from reference TRBV11-2 and TRBJ2-3, the complete variable domain reads EAGVAQSPRYKIIEKRQSVAFWCNPISGHATLYWYQQILGQGPKLLIQFQNNGVVDDSQLPKDRFSAERLKGVDSTLKIQPAKLEDSAVYLCASSVRTADTQYFGPGTRLTVL.

The rearrangement joins TRBV29-1 to TRBJ1-5; the D gene is possibly TRBD1 (5 bases). The CDR3 loop spans 12 amino acids. Trimming took 7 bases from V and 4 from J, leaving 11 bases between them. Germline V CDR1 and CDR2: SQVTM, ANQGSEA. CDR3 amino acids: CSARDVNQPQHF. The CDR3 region has the DNA TGCAGCGCGAGGGACGTTAATCAGCCCCAGCATTTT.

This clonotype was counted at least ten times. The chain carries TRBV28 and TRBJ2-7; D perhaps matches TRBD1 (6 bases). V was trimmed by 5 bases and J by 10 bases, leaving 15 bases between them. Germline CDR1 is MDHEN and CDR2 is SYDVKM. The CDR3 is made up of 12 amino acids. CDR3 nucleotide sequence: TGTGCCAGCAGTCGGGACACCTCCTCCCAGTACGTC. Its translation: CASSRDTSSQYV.

This clonotype has only a few counts. This chain links TRBV5-1 with TRBJ2-7, with TRBD1 as a possible D gene (5 bases). Germline V gene sequence: CDR1 SGHRS, CDR2 YFSETQ. V lost 3 bases, J lost 2 bases, and 15 bases lay in between. CDR3 length: 15 residues. The DNA for the CDR3 is TGCGCCAGCAGCTCTAAGAAGGACAAGACCTACGAGCAGTACTTC. It encodes CASSSKKDKTYEQYF. Full variable domain (rest looked up from reference TRBV5-1 and TRBJ2-7): KAGVTQTPRYLIKTRGQQVTLSCSPISGHRSVSWYQQTPGQGLQFLFEYFSETQRNKGNFPGRFSGRQFSNSRSEMNVSTLELGDSALYLCASSSKKDKTYEQYFGPGTRLTVT.

The gene calls are TRBV28 and TRBJ2-4; D is undetermined. Germline lookup yields CDR1 MDHEN and CDR2 SYDVKM. Trimming shortened V by 3 bases and J by 7 bases, and 13 bases separated the two germline ends. CDR3 length: 14 residues. CDR3 amino acids: CASSFFRRENIQYF. CDR3 DNA sequence: TGTGCCAGCAGTTTTTTTAGGCGTGAGAACATTCAGTACTTC. Supplemented by reference TRBV28 and TRBJ2-4, the full variable domain reads DVKVTQSSRYLVKRTGEKVFLECVQDMDHENMFWYRQDPGLGLRLIYFSYDVKMKEKGDIPEGYSVSREKKERFSLILESASTNQTSMYLCASSFFRRENIQYFGAGTRLSVL.

The V and J genes are TRBV10-2 and TRBJ2-1, with D possibly being TRBD1 (6 bases). CDR1 and CDR2 (germline): WSHSY, SAAADI. Trimming shortened V by 4 bases and J by 10 bases, and 17 bases separated the two germline ends. This CDR3 is built from 14 residues. CDR3 DNA: TGCGCCAGCAGTGTGGCAGGGGCAGTTGGAGAGCAGTTCTTC. Encoded protein: CASSVAGAVGEQFF.

V gene TRBV11-2 combines with J gene TRBJ2-2, with D unresolved. CDR3 length: 17 residues. Germline lookup yields CDR1 SGHAT and CDR2 FQNNGV. Trimming shortened V by 4 bases and J by 1 base, and 16 bases separated the two germline ends. The CDR3 DNA reads as TGTGCCAGCAGCTCCTTTACAGTATTCGTGAACACCGGGGAGCTGTTTTTT. As protein: CASSSFTVFVNTGELFF.

This clonotype was picked up one time. The chain couples TRBV4-1 to TRBJ1-2; D gene uncertain. V dropped 0 bases and J dropped 4 bases, with 6 bases sitting between them. The CDR3 has 13 amino acids. The germline CDR1 and CDR2 sequences are MGHRA and YSYEKL. CDR3 coding DNA: TGCGCCAGCAGCCAAGAGGGTAGCTATGGCTACACCTTC. Its translation: CASSQEGSYGYTF.

This chain joins TRBV25-1 and TRBJ2-1; tentatively, D is TRBD1 (5 bases). Germline CDR1 MGHDK, CDR2 SYGVNS. CDR3 size: 16 residues. With 4 bases removed from V and 0 bases from J, the gap between germline ends came to 13 bases. The CDR3 sequence is CASSVKDRHSYNEQFF. CDR3 sequence (DNA): TGTGCCAGCAGTGTCAAAGACAGACACTCCTACAATGAGCAGTTCTTC.

V usage is TRBV5-1 and J usage is TRBJ1-1; TRBD1 might be the D (5 bases). The CDR3 contains 15 residues. The germline gives CDR1 SGHRS, CDR2 YFSETQ. Trimming cost V 7 bases and J 1 base, with 17 bases left between them. CDR3 nucleotides: TGCGCCAGCCGCTCGAGCGGGGGTGGGAACACTGAAGCTTTCTTT. Residues: CASRSSGGGNTEAFF.

The rearrangement links TRBV20-1 to TRBJ2-3, with 7 bases identical to TRBD2. Germline loops: CDR1 DFQATT, CDR2 SNEGSKA (reference sequence). V was pared by 3 bases and J by 6 bases, with 9 bases of the junction left unmatched. This CDR3 is built from 14 residues. CDR3 region: CSARLLAHTDTQYF. CDR3 nucleotides: TGCAGTGCTAGGCTACTAGCGCACACGGATACGCAGTATTTT.

CDR3 sequence reads: CASNPVAVYNEQFF. CDR3 bases: TGTGCCAGTAACCCCGTAGCGGTCTACAATGAGCAGTTCTTC. The chain links TRBV9 to TRBJ2-1; perhaps TRBD2 as D (6 bases). Germline values: CDR1 SGDLS, CDR2 YYNGEE. Trimming left V 8 bases short and J 3 bases short, with 15 bases between. This CDR3 contains 14 residues.

This clonotype was seen only a few times. V and J are TRBV9 and TRBJ1-4; D unclear. In germline, CDR1 is SGDLS, CDR2 YYNGEE. V dropped 3 bases and J dropped 7 bases, with 13 bases sitting between them. CDR3 size: 14 residues. This chain's CDR3 is CASSAAGLAEKLFF. The CDR3 nucleotides are TGTGCCAGCAGCGCGGCGGGTCTCGCTGAAAAACTGTTTTTT.

This clonotype was detected a few times. The chain joins TRBV10-3 to TRBJ2-3; D tentatively fits TRBD1 or TRBD2 (5 bases each). The CDR3 sequence is 17 residues long. With 8 bases removed from V and 2 bases from J, the gap between germline ends came to 23 bases. Germline lookup yields CDR1 ENHRY and CDR2 SYGVKD. CDR3 protein: CAIQKGTYPDLTDTQYF. CDR3 in DNA: TGTGCCATCCAGAAGGGGACCTACCCGGACCTCACAGATACGCAGTATTTT.

This clonotype was found a few times. The V and J genes are TRBV4-1 and TRBJ2-3; D is unclear. The CDR3 has 19 amino acids. Trimming removed 10 bases at V and 4 bases at J, with 33 bases between. Germline CDR1 is MGHRA and CDR2 is YSYEKL. The CDR3: CATSEPNGEAQVRADTQYF. Written as DNA, the CDR3 is TGCGCCACATCAGAGCCTAACGGCGAAGCCCAGGTTAGAGCAGATACGCAGTATTTT.

This clonotype has only a few counts. The V and J genes are TRBV6-5 and TRBJ1-3, with a possible D match to TRBD1 (6 bases). V dropped 2 bases and J dropped 0 bases, with 8 bases sitting between them. Germline CDR1 is MNHEY and CDR2 is SVGAGI. This CDR3 is 15 amino acids long. CDR3 amino acids: CASSYDRSSGNTIYF. The CDR3 DNA reads as TGTGCCAGCAGTTACGACAGGAGCTCTGGAAACACCATATATTTT.

The genes are TRBV4-3 and TRBJ1-5, with TRBD1 matching over 7 bases. Trimming removed 0 bases from V and 3 bases from J; junction bases left unmatched: 8. The germline V gene has CDR1 LGHNA and CDR2 YSLEER. CDR3 length: 17 amino acids. CDR3 DNA: TGCGCCAGCAGCCAAGATCTAGGGACAGCTCTCAATCAGCCCCAGCATTTT. This translates into CASSQDLGTALNQPQHF.

This clonotype was seen more than once but under ten times. The V call is TRBV12-3 or TRBV12-4, the J call TRBJ2-4; 8 bases map to TRBD1. V shed 6 bases, J shed 6 bases, and the junction held 10 bases outside the gene matches. There are 15 residues in the CDR3. The CDR3 sequence: CASRQIQGGSNIQYF. CDR3 coding DNA: TGTGCCAGCAGACAAATACAGGGGGGATCAAACATTCAGTACTTC.